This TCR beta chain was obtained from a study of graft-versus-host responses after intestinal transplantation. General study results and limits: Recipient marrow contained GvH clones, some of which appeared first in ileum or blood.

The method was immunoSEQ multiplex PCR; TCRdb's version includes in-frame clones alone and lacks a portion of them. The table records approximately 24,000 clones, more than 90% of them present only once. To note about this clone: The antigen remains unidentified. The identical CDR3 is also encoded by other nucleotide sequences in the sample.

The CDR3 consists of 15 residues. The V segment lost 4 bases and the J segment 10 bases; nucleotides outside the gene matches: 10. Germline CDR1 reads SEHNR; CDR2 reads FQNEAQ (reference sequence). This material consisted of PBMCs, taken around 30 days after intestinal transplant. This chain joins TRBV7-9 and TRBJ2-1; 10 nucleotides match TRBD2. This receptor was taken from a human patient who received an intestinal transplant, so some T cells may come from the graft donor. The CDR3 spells CASSSAGGAREEQFF. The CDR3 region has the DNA TGTGCCAGCAGCTCAGCGGGGGGGGCCCGGGAGGAGCAGTTCTTC.